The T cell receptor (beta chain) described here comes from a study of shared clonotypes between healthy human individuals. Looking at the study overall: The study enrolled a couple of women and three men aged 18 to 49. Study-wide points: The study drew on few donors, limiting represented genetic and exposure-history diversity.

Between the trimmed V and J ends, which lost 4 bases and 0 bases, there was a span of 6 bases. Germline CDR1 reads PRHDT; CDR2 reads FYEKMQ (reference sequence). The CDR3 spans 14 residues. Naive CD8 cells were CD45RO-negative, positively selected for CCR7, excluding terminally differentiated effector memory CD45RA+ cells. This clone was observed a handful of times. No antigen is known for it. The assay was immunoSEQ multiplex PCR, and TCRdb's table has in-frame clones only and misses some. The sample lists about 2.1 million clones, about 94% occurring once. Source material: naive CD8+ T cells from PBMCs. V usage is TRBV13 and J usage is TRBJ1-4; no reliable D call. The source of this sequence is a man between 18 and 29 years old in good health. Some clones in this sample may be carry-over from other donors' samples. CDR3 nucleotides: TGTGCCAGCAGCTCGTCTGCAACTAATGAAAAACTGTTTTTT. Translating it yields CASSSSATNEKLFF.